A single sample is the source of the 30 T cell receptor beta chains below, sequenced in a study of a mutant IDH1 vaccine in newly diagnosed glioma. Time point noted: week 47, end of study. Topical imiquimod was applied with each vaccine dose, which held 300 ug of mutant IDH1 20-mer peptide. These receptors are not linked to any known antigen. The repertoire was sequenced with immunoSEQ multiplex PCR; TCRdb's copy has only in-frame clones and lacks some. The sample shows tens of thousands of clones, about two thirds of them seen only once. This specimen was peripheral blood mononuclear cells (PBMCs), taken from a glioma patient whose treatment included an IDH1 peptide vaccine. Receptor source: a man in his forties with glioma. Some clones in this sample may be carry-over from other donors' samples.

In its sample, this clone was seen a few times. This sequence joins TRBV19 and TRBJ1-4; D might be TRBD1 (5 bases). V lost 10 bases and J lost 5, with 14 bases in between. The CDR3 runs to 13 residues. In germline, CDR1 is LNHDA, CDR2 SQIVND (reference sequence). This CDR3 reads CATSGRQNEKLFF. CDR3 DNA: TGTGCCACCTCGGGACGGCAAAATGAAAAACTGTTTTTT.

CDR3 DNA sequence: TGTGCCAGCAATCGAGCTAGCGGTTCCTACGAGCAGTACTTC. Translated, it gives CASNRASGSYEQYF. The V gene is TRBV2, the J gene TRBJ2-7, with 7 bases fitting TRBD2. This CDR3 spans 14 amino acids. Unmatched junction bases numbered 7, after V lost 7 bases and J lost 1 base. Germline CDR1 is SNHLY and CDR2 is FYNNEI.

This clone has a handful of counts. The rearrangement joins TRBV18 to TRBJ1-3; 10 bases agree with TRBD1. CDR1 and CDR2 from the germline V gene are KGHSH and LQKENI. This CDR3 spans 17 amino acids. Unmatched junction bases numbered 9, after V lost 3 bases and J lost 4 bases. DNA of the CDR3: TGTGCCAGCTCACCGGCAGACAGGGGGCGATCCGGAAACACCATATATTTT. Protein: CASSPADRGRSGNTIYF.

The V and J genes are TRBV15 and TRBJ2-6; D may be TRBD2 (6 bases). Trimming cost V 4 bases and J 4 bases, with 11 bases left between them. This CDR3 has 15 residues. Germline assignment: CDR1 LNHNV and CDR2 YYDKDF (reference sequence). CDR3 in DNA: TGTGCCACCAGCATTGGGGGGAGCGGGGCCAACGTCCTGACTTTC. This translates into CATSIGGSGANVLTF.

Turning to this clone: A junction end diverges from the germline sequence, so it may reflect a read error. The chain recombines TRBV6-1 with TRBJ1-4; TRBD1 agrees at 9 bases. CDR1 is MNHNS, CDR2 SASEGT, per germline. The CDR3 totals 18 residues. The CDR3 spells CASREVRDRVTTNEKLFF. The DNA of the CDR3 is TGTGCCAGCAGGGAAGTCCGGGACAGGGTCACGACTAATGAAAAACTGTTTTTT.

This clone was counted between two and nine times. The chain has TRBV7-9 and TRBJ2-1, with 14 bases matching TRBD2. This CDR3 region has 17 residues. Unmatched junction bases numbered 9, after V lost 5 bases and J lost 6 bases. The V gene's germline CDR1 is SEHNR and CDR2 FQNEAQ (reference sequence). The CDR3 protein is CASSPGLAGATVNEQFF. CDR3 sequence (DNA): TGTGCCAGCAGCCCGGGACTAGCGGGGGCAACTGTCAATGAGCAGTTCTTC. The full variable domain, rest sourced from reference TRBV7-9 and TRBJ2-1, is DTGVSQNPRHKITKRGQNVTFRCDPISEHNRLYWYRQTLGQGPEFLTYFQNEAQLEKSRLLSDRFSAERPKGSFSTLEIQRTEQGDSAMYLCASSPGLAGATVNEQFFGPGTRLTVL.

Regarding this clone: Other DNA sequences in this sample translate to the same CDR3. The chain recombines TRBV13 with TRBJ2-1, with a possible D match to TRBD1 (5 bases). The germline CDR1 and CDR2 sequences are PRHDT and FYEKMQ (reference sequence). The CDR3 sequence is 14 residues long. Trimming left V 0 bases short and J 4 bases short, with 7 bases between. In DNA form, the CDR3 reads TGTGCCAGCAGCTTAGGCCAGGGTTACAATGAGCAGTTCTTC. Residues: CASSLGQGYNEQFF.

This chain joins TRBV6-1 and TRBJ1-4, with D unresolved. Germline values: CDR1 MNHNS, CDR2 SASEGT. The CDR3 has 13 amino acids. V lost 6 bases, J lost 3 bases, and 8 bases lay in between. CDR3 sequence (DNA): TGTGCCAGCAGGGGGTCGGCTAATGAAAAACTGTTTTTT. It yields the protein CASRGSANEKLFF.

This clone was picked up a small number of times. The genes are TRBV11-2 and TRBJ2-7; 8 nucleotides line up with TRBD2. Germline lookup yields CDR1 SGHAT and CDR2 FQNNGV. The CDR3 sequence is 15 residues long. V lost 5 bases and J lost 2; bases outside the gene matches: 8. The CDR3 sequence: CASSPGGRKAYEQYF. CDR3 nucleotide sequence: TGTGCCAGCAGCCCGGGGGGGCGCAAAGCCTACGAGCAGTACTTC.

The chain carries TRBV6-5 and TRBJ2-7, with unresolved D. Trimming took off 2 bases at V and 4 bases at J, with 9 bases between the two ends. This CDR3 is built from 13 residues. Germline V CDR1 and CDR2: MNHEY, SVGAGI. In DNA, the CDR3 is TGTGCCAGCAGTTACGGCCCCGGGTACGAGCAGTACTTC. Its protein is CASSYGPGYEQYF.

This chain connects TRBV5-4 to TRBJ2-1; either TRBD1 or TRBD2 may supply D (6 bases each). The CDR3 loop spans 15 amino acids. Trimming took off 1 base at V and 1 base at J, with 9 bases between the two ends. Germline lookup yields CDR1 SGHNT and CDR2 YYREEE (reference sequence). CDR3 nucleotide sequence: TGTGCCAGCAGCTTGCCGGGGGCTTCCTACAATGAGCAGTTCTTC. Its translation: CASSLPGASYNEQFF.

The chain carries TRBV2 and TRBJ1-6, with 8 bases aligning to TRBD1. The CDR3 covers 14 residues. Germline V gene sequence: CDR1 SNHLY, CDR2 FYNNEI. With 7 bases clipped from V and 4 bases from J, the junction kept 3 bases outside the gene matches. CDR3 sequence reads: CASTDRGYNSPLHF. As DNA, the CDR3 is TGTGCCAGCACCGACAGGGGATATAATTCACCCCTCCACTTT. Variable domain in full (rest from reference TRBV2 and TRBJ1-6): EPEVTQTPSHQVTQMGQEVILRCVPISNHLYFYWYRQILGQKVEFLVSFYNNEISEKSEIFDDQFSVERPDGSNFTLKIRSTKLEDSAMYFCASTDRGYNSPLHFGNGTRLTVT.

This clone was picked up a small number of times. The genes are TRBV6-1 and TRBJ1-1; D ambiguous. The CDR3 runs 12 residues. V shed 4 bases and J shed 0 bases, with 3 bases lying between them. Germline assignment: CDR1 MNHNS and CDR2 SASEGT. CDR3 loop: CASSVVNTEAFF. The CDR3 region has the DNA TGTGCCAGCAGTGTGGTGAACACTGAAGCTTTCTTT.

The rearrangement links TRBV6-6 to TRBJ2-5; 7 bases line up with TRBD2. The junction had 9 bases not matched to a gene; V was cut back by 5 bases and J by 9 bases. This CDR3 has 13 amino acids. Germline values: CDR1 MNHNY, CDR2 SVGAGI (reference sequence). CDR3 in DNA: TGTGCCAGCAGTCCAACGGGGGGTCAGTCCCAGTACTTC. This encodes CASSPTGGQSQYF.

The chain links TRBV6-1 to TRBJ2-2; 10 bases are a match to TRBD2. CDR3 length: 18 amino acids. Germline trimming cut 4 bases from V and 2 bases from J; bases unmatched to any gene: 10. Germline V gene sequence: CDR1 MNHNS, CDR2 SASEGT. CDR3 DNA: TGTGCCAGCAGTGGCCCTGGGGAGCGGGGGGGTAACACCGGGGAGCTGTTTTTT. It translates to CASSGPGERGGNTGELFF.

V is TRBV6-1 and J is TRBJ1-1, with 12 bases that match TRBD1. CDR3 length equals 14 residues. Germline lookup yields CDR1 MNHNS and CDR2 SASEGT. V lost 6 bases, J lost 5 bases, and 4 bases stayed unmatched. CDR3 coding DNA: TGTGCCAGCAGGGGACAGGGGGCGAGGACTGAAGCTTTCTTT. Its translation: CASRGQGARTEAFF.

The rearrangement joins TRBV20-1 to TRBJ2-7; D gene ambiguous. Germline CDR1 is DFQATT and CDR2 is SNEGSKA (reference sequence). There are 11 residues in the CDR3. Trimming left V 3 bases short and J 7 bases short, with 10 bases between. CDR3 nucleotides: TGCAGTGCTAGTATTCCCGAAGAGCAGTACTTC. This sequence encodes CSASIPEEQYF.

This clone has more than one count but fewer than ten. CDR3 loop: CASSPDTTLSPLHF. CDR3 DNA: TGTGCCAGTAGTCCGGACACCACTTTATCACCCCTCCACTTT. The gene calls are TRBV19 and TRBJ1-6; TRBD1 is a possible D gene (5 bases). Between the trimmed V and J ends, which lost 5 bases and 10 bases, there was a span of 15 bases. CDR1 is LNHDA, CDR2 SQIVND, per germline (reference sequence). This CDR3 has 14 amino acids.

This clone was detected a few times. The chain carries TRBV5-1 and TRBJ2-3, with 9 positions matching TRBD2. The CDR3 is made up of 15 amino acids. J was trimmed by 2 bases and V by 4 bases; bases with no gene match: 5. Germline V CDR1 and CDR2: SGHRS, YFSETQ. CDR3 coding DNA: TGCGCCAGCAGCCCTAGCGGGGAGGTCACAGATACGCAGTATTTT. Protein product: CASSPSGEVTDTQYF.

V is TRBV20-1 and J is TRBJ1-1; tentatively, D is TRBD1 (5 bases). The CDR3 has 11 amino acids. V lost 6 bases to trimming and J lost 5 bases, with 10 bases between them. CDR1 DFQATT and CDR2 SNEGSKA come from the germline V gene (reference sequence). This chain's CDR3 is CSARGVTEAFF. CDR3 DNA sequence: TGCAGTGCCCGGGGGGTGACTGAAGCTTTCTTT.

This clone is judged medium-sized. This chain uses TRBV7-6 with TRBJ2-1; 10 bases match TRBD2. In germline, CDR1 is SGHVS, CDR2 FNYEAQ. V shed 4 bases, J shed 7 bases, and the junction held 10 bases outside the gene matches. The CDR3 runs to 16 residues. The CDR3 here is CASSSRAGGRTNEQFF. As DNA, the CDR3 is TGTGCCAGCAGCTCTCGAGCGGGGGGGCGTACGAATGAGCAGTTCTTC.

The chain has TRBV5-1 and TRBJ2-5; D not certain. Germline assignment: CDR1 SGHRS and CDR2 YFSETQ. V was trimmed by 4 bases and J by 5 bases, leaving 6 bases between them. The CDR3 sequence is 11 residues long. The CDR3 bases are TGCGCCAGCAGCCGTGGGGAGACCCAGTACTTC. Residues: CASSRGETQYF.

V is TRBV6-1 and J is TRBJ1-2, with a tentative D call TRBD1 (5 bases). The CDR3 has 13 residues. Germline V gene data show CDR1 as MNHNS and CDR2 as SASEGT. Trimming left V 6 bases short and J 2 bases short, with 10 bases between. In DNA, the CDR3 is TGTGCCAGCAGAAGGACACAGAACTATGGCTACACCTTC. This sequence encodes CASRRTQNYGYTF.

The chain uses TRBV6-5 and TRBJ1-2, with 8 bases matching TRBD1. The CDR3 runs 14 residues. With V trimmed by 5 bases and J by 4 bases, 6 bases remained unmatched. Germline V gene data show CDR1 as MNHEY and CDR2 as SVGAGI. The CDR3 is CASSEGTGGYGYTF. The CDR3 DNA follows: TGTGCCAGCAGTGAAGGGACAGGCGGCTATGGCTACACCTTC.

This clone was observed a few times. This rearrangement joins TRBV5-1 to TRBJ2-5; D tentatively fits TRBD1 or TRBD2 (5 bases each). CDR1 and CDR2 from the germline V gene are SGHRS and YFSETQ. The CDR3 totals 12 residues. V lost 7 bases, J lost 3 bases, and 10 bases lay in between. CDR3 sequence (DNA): TGCGCCAGCTCAGGGACCAAAGAGACCCAGTACTTC. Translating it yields CASSGTKETQYF. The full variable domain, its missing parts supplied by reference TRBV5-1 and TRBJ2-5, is KAGVTQTPRYLIKTRGQQVTLSCSPISGHRSVSWYQQTPGQGLQFLFEYFSETQRNKGNFPGRFSGRQFSNSRSEMNVSTLELGDSALYLCASSGTKETQYFGPGTRLLVL.

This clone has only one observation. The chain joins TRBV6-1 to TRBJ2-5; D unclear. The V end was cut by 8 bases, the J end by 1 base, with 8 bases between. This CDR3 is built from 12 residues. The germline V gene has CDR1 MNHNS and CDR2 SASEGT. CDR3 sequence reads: CASLGSQETQYF. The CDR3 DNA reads TGTGCCAGCTTAGGATCCCAAGAGACCCAGTACTTC.

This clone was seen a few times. The CDR3 sequence is CSVDGTGAGGEAFF. CDR3 bases: TGCAGCGTTGATGGGACGGGCGCGGGAGGTGAAGCTTTCTTT. The V gene is TRBV29-1, the J gene TRBJ1-1; tentatively, D is TRBD1 (5 bases). V lost 3 bases and J lost 7, with 18 bases in between. There are 14 residues in the CDR3. The germline V gene has CDR1 SQVTM and CDR2 ANQGSEA.

The CDR3 nucleotides are TGTGCCAGCAGCTTGGTGGGCCCCGCGGGTTACGAGCAGTACTTC. This gives the protein CASSLVGPAGYEQYF. The chain links TRBV5-4 to TRBJ2-7; D might be TRBD2 (5 bases). Germline V gene lookup returns CDR1 SGHNT and CDR2 YYREEE (reference sequence). The CDR3 sequence is 15 residues long. V lost 0 bases, J lost 4 bases, and 14 bases lay in between.

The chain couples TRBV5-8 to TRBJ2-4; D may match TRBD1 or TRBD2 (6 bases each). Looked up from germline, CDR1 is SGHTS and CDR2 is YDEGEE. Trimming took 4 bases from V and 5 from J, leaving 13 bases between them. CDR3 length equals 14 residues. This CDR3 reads CASSPGAGQNIQYF. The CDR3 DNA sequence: TGTGCCAGCAGCCCGGGGGCGGGGCAAAACATTCAGTACTTC.

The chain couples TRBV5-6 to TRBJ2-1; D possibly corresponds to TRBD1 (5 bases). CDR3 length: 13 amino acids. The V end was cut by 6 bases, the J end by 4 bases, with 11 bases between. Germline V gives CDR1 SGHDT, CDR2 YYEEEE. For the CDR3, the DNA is TGTGCCAGCATTTTCCAGGGATACAATGAGCAGTTCTTC. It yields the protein CASIFQGYNEQFF.